Following are 24 T cell receptor beta chains from one sample sequenced in a study of blood T cell repertoires in COVID-19. Generated by immunoSEQ multiplex PCR, the TCRdb table keeps only in-frame clones and is missing some. The sample lists some 50,000 clones, 85% to 90% seen once, with 25% to 30% in the top ten. Source material: peripheral blood. The receptors derive from a human donor in a cohort sampled during active COVID-19.

The chain carries TRBV30 and TRBJ1-2; D is possibly TRBD1 (5 bases). The CDR3 sequence is 14 residues long. Trimming shortened V by 5 bases and J by 3 bases, and 16 bases separated the two germline ends. CDR1 and CDR2 (germline): GTSNPN, SVGIG (reference sequence). CDR3 bases: TGTGCCTGGGGTTCGTGGGGCGGTGACTATGGCTACACCTTC. Translating gives CAWGSWGGDYGYTF.

The V gene is TRBV7-3, the J gene TRBJ1-2, with 9 bases aligning to TRBD1. With V trimmed by 2 bases and J by 6 bases, 28 bases remained unmatched. Germline loops: CDR1 SGHTA, CDR2 FQGTGA. CDR3 length: 22 residues. The DNA for the CDR3 is TGTGCCAGCAGCTTATGGGTAAGACCCACCTGGCCGGCGGAGGGACAGGGTCATGGCTACACCTTC. Protein product: CASSLWVRPTWPAEGQGHGYTF.

CDR3 bases: TGCGCCAGCAGCCTCTCCAGACGGACAGGGGTTGGTGAGACCCAGTACTTC. Amino acids: CASSLSRRTGVGETQYF. The chain uses TRBV4-1 and TRBJ2-5, with 9 bases matching TRBD1. The CDR3 length is 17 residues. CDR1 and CDR2 from the germline V gene are MGHRA and YSYEKL. V dropped 4 bases and J dropped 5; count of bases not matched to a gene: 14.

This chain uses TRBV24-1 with TRBJ2-2, with D possibly TRBD1 on 5 matching bases. V was cut by 2 bases and J by 0 bases, with 9 bases left in between. The CDR3 has 16 residues. In germline, CDR1 is KGHDR, CDR2 SFDVKD. CDR3 sequence (DNA): TGTGCCACCAGTGATTCAGGGTATTCGAACACCGGGGAGCTGTTTTTT. Protein sequence: CATSDSGYSNTGELFF.

This clone came up once. The chain has TRBV18 and TRBJ2-4, with D tentatively TRBD1 (5 bases). Between the trimmed V and J ends, which lost 6 bases and 1 base, there was a span of 28 bases. Germline V gene lookup returns CDR1 KGHSH and CDR2 LQKENI. The CDR3 totals 20 residues. In nucleotides, the CDR3 is TGTGCCAGCTCCCTGTGGGCAGGGCAGCCCTTGGAATTGGCCAAAAACATTCAGTACTTC. Encoded protein: CASSLWAGQPLELAKNIQYF. The complete variable domain, with remaining parts taken from reference TRBV18 and TRBJ2-4, reads NAGVMQNPRHLVRRRGQEARLRCSPMKGHSHVYWYRQLPEEGLKFMVYLQKENIIDESGMPKERFSAEFPKEGPSILRIQQVVRGDSAAYFCASSLWAGQPLELAKNIQYFGAGTRLSVL.

The chain recombines TRBV3-1 (or the pseudogene TRBV3-2) with TRBJ1-2; TRBD1 is a possible D gene (5 bases). V was shortened by 2 bases and J by 0 bases, with 16 bases between the two germline ends. The CDR3 length is 17 residues. Germline CDR1 reads LGHDT; CDR2 reads YNNKEL (reference sequence). DNA for the CDR3: TGTGCCAGCAGCCAAATTGTCAGGGTAACCCCTAACTATGGCTACACCTTC. It yields the protein CASSQIVRVTPNYGYTF.

The chain has TRBV24-1 and TRBJ2-3; 9 bases fit TRBD1. CDR3 size: 16 residues. CDR1 is KGHDR and CDR2 is SFDVKD in the germline V gene. V gave up 4 bases and J gave up 0 bases; unmatched junction bases: 4. DNA for the CDR3: TGTGCCACCAGTGACACAGGGGGCTTCAGCACAGATACGCAGTATTTT. Translated, it gives CATSDTGGFSTDTQYF.

Here the CDR3 reads CASSQGQGYGYTF. CDR3 DNA: TGTGCCAGCAGTCAAGGACAAGGATATGGCTACACCTTC. The V gene is TRBV12-3 or TRBV12-4, the J gene TRBJ1-2; a weak D match, TRBD1 (5 bases). The V gene lost 5 bases and the J gene lost 5 bases, with 12 bases spanning the gap. The CDR3 has 13 residues.

The gene calls are TRBV10-1 and TRBJ2-7; 8 nucleotides agree with TRBD2. V shed 0 bases, J shed 3 bases, and the junction held 7 bases outside the gene matches. This CDR3 contains 16 residues. Per germline, CDR1 WNHNN and CDR2 SYGVQD (reference sequence). The CDR3 region has the DNA TGCGCCAGCAGTGAGTCCCCCGGGACTAGTTACTACGAGCAGTACTTC. Its protein is CASSESPGTSYYEQYF.

As DNA, the CDR3 is TGTGCCAGCCAGGGCCGACAGGGAGATAATGAGCAGTTCTTC. This gives the protein CASQGRQGDNEQFF. V is TRBV11-2 and J is TRBJ2-1; TRBD1 matches 7 bases. The CDR3 runs to 14 residues. V gave up 8 bases and J gave up 7 bases; unmatched junction bases: 11. Looked up from germline, CDR1 is SGHAT and CDR2 is FQNNGV.

The chain combines TRBV3-1 (or the pseudogene TRBV3-2) with TRBJ2-7, with 8 bases identical to TRBD1. The germline V gene encodes CDR1 LGHDT and CDR2 YNNKEL (reference sequence). V shed 6 bases and J 4 bases; nucleotides not matched to a gene: 8. The length of the CDR3 is 14 residues. As DNA, the CDR3 is TGTGCCAGCAGTAGGGGCAGGGGGCTGTACGAGCAGTACTTC. It codes for CASSRGRGLYEQYF.

This rearrangement joins TRBV3-1 (or the pseudogene TRBV3-2) to TRBJ1-1, with 9 nucleotides matching TRBD1. The CDR3 spans 16 residues. The germline CDR1 and CDR2 sequences are LGHDT and YNNKEL (reference sequence). The V segment lost 5 bases and the J segment 1 base; nucleotides outside the gene matches: 8. In nucleotides, the CDR3 is TGTGCCAGCAGCAAAACAGGGGGCAGTAGGAACACTGAAGCTTTCTTT. As protein: CASSKTGGSRNTEAFF.

The chain links TRBV29-1 to TRBJ1-2, with TRBD1 matching 7 bases. The ends lost 4 bases at V and 7 bases at J; junction bases unmatched: 12. The CDR3 consists of 14 residues. The germline gives CDR1 SQVTM, CDR2 ANQGSEA. The CDR3 loop reads CSVAPIQGISGYTF. In DNA, the CDR3 is TGCAGCGTTGCCCCAATACAGGGGATCAGTGGCTACACCTTC.

The gene calls are TRBV5-1 and TRBJ2-7, with 8 bases lining up with TRBD1. The CDR3 contains 16 residues. Trimming removed 5 bases from V and 2 bases from J; junction bases left unmatched: 12. Germline CDR1 is SGHRS and CDR2 is YFSETQ. The CDR3 bases are TGCGCCAGCAGGAGGTATTCTGGGACAGGCCCCTACGAGCAGTACTTC. Translating gives CASRRYSGTGPYEQYF.

This sequence joins TRBV5-5 and TRBJ1-1; 9 positions agree with TRBD1. Losses at the gene ends were 1 base for V and 3 bases for J; bases not matched to a gene: 10. CDR1 and CDR2 (germline): SGHKS, YYEKEE (reference sequence). The CDR3 sequence is 17 residues long. CDR3 bases: TGTGCCAGCAGCTTGACCGGGACAGGGTATCTGGACACTGAAGCTTTCTTT. This translates into CASSLTGTGYLDTEAFF.

The rearrangement uses TRBV19 and TRBJ2-1; the match to TRBD2 covers 11 bases. Losses at the gene ends were 4 bases for V and 0 bases for J; bases not matched to a gene: 5. The CDR3 is 17 residues long. Germline V gene data show CDR1 as LNHDA and CDR2 as SQIVND (reference sequence). Written as DNA, the CDR3 is TGTGCCAGTAGTACCCCTCTAGCGGGGGGCTCCTACAATGAGCAGTTCTTC. This gives the protein CASSTPLAGGSYNEQFF. The complete variable domain, with remaining parts taken from reference TRBV19 and TRBJ2-1, reads DGGITQSPKYLFRKEGQNVTLSCEQNLNHDAMYWYRQDPGQGLRLIYYSQIVNDFQKGDIAEGYSVSREKKESFPLTVTSAQKNPTAFYLCASSTPLAGGSYNEQFFGPGTRLTVL.

This clone was recorded a few times. This chain joins TRBV11-2 and TRBJ1-3; TRBD1 might be the D (5 bases). The V gene's germline CDR1 is SGHAT and CDR2 FQNNGV. Trimming left V 5 bases short and J 0 bases short, with 17 bases between. The CDR3 extends over 17 amino acids. The CDR3: CASSGQRQVVSGNTIYF. The CDR3 region has the DNA TGTGCCAGCAGCGGACAACGTCAGGTGGTCTCTGGAAACACCATATATTTT.

V and J are TRBV19 and TRBJ2-4; perhaps TRBD2 as D (5 bases). Germline assignment: CDR1 LNHDA and CDR2 SQIVND (reference sequence). The CDR3 runs 14 residues. Trimming cost V 6 bases and J 0 bases, with 9 bases left between them. In DNA form, the CDR3 reads TGTGCCAGTAGCGGGGTTCTAGCCAAAAACATTCAGTACTTC. It is translated as CASSGVLAKNIQYF. Combining the CDR3 with reference TRBV19 and TRBJ2-4 gives the whole variable domain DGGITQSPKYLFRKEGQNVTLSCEQNLNHDAMYWYRQDPGQGLRLIYYSQIVNDFQKGDIAEGYSVSREKKESFPLTVTSAQKNPTAFYLCASSGVLAKNIQYFGAGTRLSVL.

V is TRBV7-9 and J is TRBJ2-3, with D tentatively TRBD1 (6 bases). CDR3 length: 19 amino acids. Trimming took 5 bases from V and 6 from J, leaving 30 bases between them. CDR1 and CDR2 (germline): SEHNR, FQNEAQ (reference sequence). As DNA, the CDR3 is TGTGCCAGCAGCACCTTTCCTCGAGACCAAGGGGACACGTGGGATACGCAGTATTTT. This translates into CASSTFPRDQGDTWDTQYF.

V is TRBV7-6 and J is TRBJ2-1; 7 bases line up with TRBD2. Unmatched junction bases numbered 11, after V lost 2 bases and J lost 1 base. Germline values: CDR1 SGHVS, CDR2 FNYEAQ. CDR3 length equals 18 residues. The chain's CDR3 is CASSLSGGRYISYNEQFF. The CDR3, as DNA: TGTGCCAGCAGCTTATCGGGGGGACGTTATATATCCTACAATGAGCAGTTCTTC.

This chain uses TRBV7-9 with TRBJ2-3; 10 nucleotides line up with TRBD2. The V gene end was trimmed by 3 bases and the J gene end by 1 base; junction bases not matched to a gene: 10. The CDR3 covers 18 residues. Germline loops: CDR1 SEHNR, CDR2 FQNEAQ (reference sequence). For the CDR3, the DNA is TGTGCCAGCAGCTTTCTTCTAGCGGGAGCTATCGGCACAGATACGCAGTATTTT. Protein product: CASSFLLAGAIGTDTQYF.

The J gene is TRBJ2-3, the V gene TRBV6-5; possibly TRBD2 for D (5 bases). This CDR3 has 15 residues. CDR1 is MNHEY and CDR2 is SVGAGI in the germline V gene. The ends were cut back, 2 bases at V and 1 base at J, with 10 bases in the middle. CDR3 residues: CASSYAGSRTDTQYF. DNA for the CDR3: TGTGCCAGCAGTTACGCGGGTTCCCGCACAGATACGCAGTATTTT.

This chain links TRBV6-5 with TRBJ1-2; TRBD1 aligns across 7 bases. Germline trimming cut 6 bases from V and 5 bases from J; bases unmatched to any gene: 12. The CDR3 has 15 residues. Germline-derived CDR1 and CDR2 are MNHEY and SVGAGI. CDR3 amino acids: CASRGGGTGVYGYTF. In nucleotides, the CDR3 is TGTGCCAGCAGAGGGGGCGGAACAGGGGTATATGGCTACACCTTC.

The chain is built from TRBV20-1 and TRBJ1-1; perhaps TRBD1 as D (5 bases). CDR1 DFQATT and CDR2 SNEGSKA come from the germline V gene (reference sequence). This CDR3 comprises 11 residues. Trimming shortened V by 5 bases and J by 8 bases, and 12 bases separated the two germline ends. The CDR3 reads CSAPFRGEAFF. The CDR3 coding sequence is TGCAGTGCTCCGTTCCGGGGGGAAGCTTTCTTT.